These 12 T cell receptor beta chains were all obtained from the same sample, sequenced in a study of T cell responses to AZD1222 COVID-19 vaccine. Profiled with immunoSEQ multiplex PCR; TCRdb holds only in-frame clones, not every one. Altogether about 110,000 clones are present, around 93% being singletons, with the ten largest covering 7% to 9%. The source material was peripheral blood, sampled on day 0 of AZD1222 vaccination. Source of these receptors: an adult in good health.

The rearrangement uses TRBV27 and TRBJ1-2; 10 bases align to TRBD1. CDR1 and CDR2 from the germline V gene are MNHEY and SMNVEV (reference sequence). The CDR3 spans 14 residues. With V trimmed by 3 bases and J by 4 bases, 2 bases remained unmatched. The CDR3 loop reads CASSFRDRGYGYTF. CDR3 in DNA: TGTGCCAGCAGTTTTCGGGACAGGGGCTATGGCTACACCTTC.

This clone rates as medium-sized. The chain uses TRBV3-1 (or the pseudogene TRBV3-2) and TRBJ2-5, with D tentatively TRBD2 (6 bases). The V gene lost 8 bases and the J gene lost 8 bases, with 18 bases spanning the gap. The CDR3 covers 13 residues. Germline V gene sequence: CDR1 LGHDT, CDR2 YNNKEL (reference sequence). The CDR3 loop reads CASRAGTPPTQYF. CDR3 in DNA: TGTGCCAGCCGGGCCGGGACTCCCCCAACCCAGTACTTC.

This chain links TRBV7-6 with TRBJ2-7, with D perhaps assigned TRBD1 or TRBD2 (5 bases each). There are 13 residues in the CDR3. Germline CDR1 reads SGHVS; CDR2 reads FNYEAQ. The V end was cut by 2 bases, the J end by 7 bases, with 12 bases between. The CDR3 is CASSLLGGGEQYF. For the CDR3, the DNA is TGTGCCAGCAGCTTACTAGGTGGGGGAGAGCAGTACTTC.

The chain carries TRBV30 and TRBJ1-6; 7 bases are shared with TRBD1. The V and J ends lost 4 bases and 0 bases, in that order; junction bases with no gene match: 3. CDR3 length equals 15 residues. Germline loops: CDR1 GTSNPN, CDR2 SVGIG (reference sequence). The CDR3 DNA sequence: TGTGCCTGGACGACAGGGAGCTCCTATAATTCACCCCTCCACTTT. Its protein product is CAWTTGSSYNSPLHF.

This sequence joins TRBV7-2 and TRBJ1-2, with D perhaps matching TRBD1 (6 bases). Germline CDR1 is SGHTA and CDR2 is FQGNSA. The CDR3 extends over 13 amino acids. V lost 7 bases to trimming and J lost 4 bases, with 13 bases between them. CDR3: CASTLDRSYGYTF. The CDR3 DNA sequence: TGTGCCAGCACCCTAGACAGGAGCTATGGCTACACCTTC.

The V and J genes are TRBV7-2 and TRBJ2-7; 7 bases map to TRBD1. Trimming at V came to 5 bases and at J to 3 bases, leaving 7 bases not matched to a gene. This CDR3 is built from 14 residues. CDR1 and CDR2 from the germline V gene are SGHTA and FQGNSA. The CDR3 sequence: CASSLGTVVYEQYF. In DNA form, the CDR3 reads TGTGCCAGCAGCCTTGGGACAGTTGTCTACGAGCAGTACTTC.

The V call is TRBV7-6, the J call TRBJ1-1, with D possibly being TRBD1 (5 bases). With 7 bases removed from V and 2 bases from J, the gap between germline ends came to 17 bases. This CDR3 has 15 residues. Germline values: CDR1 SGHVS, CDR2 FNYEAQ. This CDR3 is CASTLGTRGNTEAFF. Here the CDR3 DNA reads TGTGCCAGCACCCTAGGGACTCGTGGAAACACTGAAGCTTTCTTT.

This clone came up once. The gene calls are TRBV7-8 and TRBJ2-3, with 8 positions matching TRBD2. CDR1 is SGHVS, CDR2 FQNEAQ, per germline. The CDR3 loop spans 13 amino acids. V trimming: 7 bases; J trimming: 2 bases; junction bases outside the gene matches: 2. For the CDR3, the DNA is TGTGCCAGCATAGCGGGGCTCACAGATACGCAGTATTTT. Protein product: CASIAGLTDTQYF. Combining the CDR3 with reference TRBV7-8 and TRBJ2-3 gives the whole variable domain GAGVSQSPRYKVAKRGQDVALRCDPISGHVSLFWYQQALGQGPEFLTYFQNEAQLDKSGLPSDRFFAERPEGSVSTLKIQRTQQEDSAVYLCASIAGLTDTQYFGPGTRLTVL.

The genes are TRBV5-1 and TRBJ2-1; TRBD2 is a possible D gene (6 bases). V was cut by 4 bases and J by 9 bases, with 20 bases left in between. Germline CDR1 and CDR2: SGHRS and YFSETQ. The length of the CDR3 is 15 residues. This CDR3 reads CASSPGGTQPGEQFF. The CDR3 DNA reads as TGCGCCAGCAGCCCGGGCGGGACCCAGCCAGGTGAGCAGTTCTTC.

The DNA of the CDR3 is TGTGCCAGCAGTGTCCGGGACAGTAATTCACCCCTCCACTTT. Translation: CASSVRDSNSPLHF. This chain joins TRBV6-1 and TRBJ1-6, with 7 bases aligning to TRBD1. With 4 bases clipped from V and 6 bases from J, the junction kept 3 bases outside the gene matches. The CDR3 sequence is 14 residues long. The V gene's germline CDR1 is MNHNS and CDR2 SASEGT.

The chain links TRBV30 to TRBJ1-2, with D uncertain. CDR1 is GTSNPN and CDR2 is SVGIG in the germline V gene (reference sequence). V lost 2 bases and J 5 bases, leaving 15 bases between the germline ends. The CDR3 contains 14 residues. This chain's CDR3 is CAWSLPPGSYGYTF. The CDR3 coding sequence is TGTGCCTGGAGTCTCCCCCCGGGGAGTTATGGCTACACCTTC.

The V call is TRBV7-2, the J call TRBJ1-2; no clear D gene. V was trimmed by 1 base and J by 6 bases, leaving 12 bases between them. The germline gives CDR1 SGHTA, CDR2 FQGNSA. This CDR3 comprises 14 residues. The CDR3 region has the DNA TGTGCCAGCAGCTTAGAGGCAGGTCGGCATGGCTACACCTTC. The encoded protein is CASSLEAGRHGYTF. The full variable domain, with the rest looked up from reference TRBV7-2 and TRBJ1-2, is GAGVSQSPSNKVTEKGKDVELRCDPISGHTALYWYRQSLGQGLEFLIYFQGNSAPDKSGLPSDRFSAERTGGSVSTLTIQRTQQEDSAVYLCASSLEAGRHGYTFGSGTRLTVV.